This TCR beta chain was found in a study of blood T cell repertoires in COVID-19. Study-wide context: Some COVID-19 samples were acute and others convalescent; all came from the United States, Italy and Spain. T cells, B-cell-depleted T cells, or PBMCs provided the cDNA or gDNA that served as material.

V lost 1 base to trimming and J lost 0 bases, with 6 bases between them. Per germline, CDR1 GTSNPN and CDR2 SVGIG (reference sequence). The CDR3 contains 13 residues. In the authors' methods: Amplification from reference gene primers served as the basis for estimated nucleated cell counts. Assay used: immunoSEQ multiplex PCR; TCRdb lists only in-frame clones, some missing. V and J calls plus clone size are reproduced from that table; the DNA served to infer D and trimming. The sample holds more than 130,000 clones, approximately 84% seen once. The specimen sequenced was peripheral blood. The chain carries TRBV30 and TRBJ1-1; possible D gene TRBD1, 5 bases. This receptor was obtained from a woman aged 80 or over in a cohort sampled during active or convalescent COVID-19. The CDR3 sequence is CAWSGQLNTEAFF. CDR3 in DNA: TGTGCCTGGAGTGGACAGTTGAACACTGAAGCTTTCTTT.